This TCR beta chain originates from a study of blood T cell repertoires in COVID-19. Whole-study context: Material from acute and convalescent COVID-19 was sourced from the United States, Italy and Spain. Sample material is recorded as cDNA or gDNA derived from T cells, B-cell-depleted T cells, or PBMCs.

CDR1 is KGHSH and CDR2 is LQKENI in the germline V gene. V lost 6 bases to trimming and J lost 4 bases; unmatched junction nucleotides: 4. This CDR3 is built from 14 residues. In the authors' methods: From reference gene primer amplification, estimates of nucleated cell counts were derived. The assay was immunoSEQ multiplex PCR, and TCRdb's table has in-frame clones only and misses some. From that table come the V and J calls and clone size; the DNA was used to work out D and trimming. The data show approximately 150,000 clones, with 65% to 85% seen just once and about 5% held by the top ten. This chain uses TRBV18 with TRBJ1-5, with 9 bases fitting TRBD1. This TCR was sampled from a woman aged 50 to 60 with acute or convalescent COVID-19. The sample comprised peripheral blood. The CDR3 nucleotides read TGTGCCAGCTCGGAACAGGGGGCTAATCAGCCCCAGCATTTT. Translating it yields CASSEQGANQPQHF.